The present TCR beta chain was sequenced within a study of blood T cell repertoires in COVID-19. Study-level information: The United States, Italy and Spain supplied acute and convalescent COVID-19 samples. PBMCs, B-cell-depleted T cells, or T cells provided the cDNA or gDNA that made up the material.

This CDR3 is built from 16 residues. Germline values: CDR1 MDHEN, CDR2 SYDVKM. Trimming pared 3 bases from V and 1 base from J, leaving 15 bases between. Seattle patients were enrolled while actively infected and followed longitudinally. Per the authors' pipeline: Scientists estimated how many nucleated cells there were by amplifying reference gene primers. Sequenced by immunoSEQ multiplex PCR; TCRdb stores in-frame clones only, minus some. V and J calls plus clone size are reproduced from that table; the DNA served to infer D and trimming. The sample has 310,000 or so clones, approximately 90% seen once.

V and J are TRBV28 and TRBJ1-1, with D possibly matching TRBD1 (5 bases). Sequencing was carried out using peripheral blood. This receptor was obtained from a woman aged 30 to 39 with COVID-19, enrolled during active disease. CDR3 amino acids: CASSFSTGVGNTEAFF. The CDR3 DNA follows: TGTGCCAGCAGTTTCTCCACAGGAGTAGGGAACACTGAAGCTTTCTTT.